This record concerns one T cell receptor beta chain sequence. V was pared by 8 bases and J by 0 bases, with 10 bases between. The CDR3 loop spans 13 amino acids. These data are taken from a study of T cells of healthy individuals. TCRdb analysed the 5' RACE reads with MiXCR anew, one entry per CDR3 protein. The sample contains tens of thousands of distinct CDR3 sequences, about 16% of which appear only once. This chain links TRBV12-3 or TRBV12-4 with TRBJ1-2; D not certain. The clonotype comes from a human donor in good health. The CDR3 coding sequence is TGTGCCAGCTCGTACAGTCCTAACTATGGCTACACCTTC. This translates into CASSYSPNYGYTF.